Sequencing of this T cell receptor (beta chain) was carried out in a study of esophageal squamous cell carcinoma under preoperative chemotherapy. At the level of the study: TCR repertoires were profiled from both peripheral blood T cells and tumor-infiltrating lymphocytes. The study's findings and limits: Chemotherapy was followed by significantly higher TCR diversity in peripheral T cells only, not tumor-infiltrating lymphocytes. Paclitaxel-nedaplatin therapy caused immediate, substantial clonotype frequency changes. After treatment, tumor-infiltrating lymphocytes seemed to come partly from incoming peripheral T cells, not only local changes.

Time point: after preoperative PTX-NDP chemotherapy. TCRdb recomputed calls from the PCR reads with MiXCR, one row per CDR3 protein. The sample holds roughly 9,000 distinct CDR3 sequences, about 48% seen once. As concerns this clonotype: Its cognate antigen is unknown.

Sampling was conducted from a patient given preoperative chemotherapy. The clonotype comes from a human donor with esophageal squamous cell carcinoma. The donor label of this sample is uncertain.

The CDR3 DNA sequence: TGTGCCAGCAGCTCCCCCAGGGGTGAGGGGGAGACCCAGTACTTC. It codes for CASSSPRGEGETQYF. The chain couples TRBV6-1 to TRBJ2-5; D is possibly TRBD1 (6 bases). This CDR3 has 15 residues. V was clipped by 6 bases and J by 5 bases, with 19 bases between them. Germline V gives CDR1 MNHNS, CDR2 SASEGT.